This T cell receptor (beta chain) was documented in a study of T cell changes during pregnancy in multiple sclerosis. This CDR3 region has 15 residues. V shed 6 bases, J shed 2 bases, and the junction held 9 bases outside the gene matches. Germline V gene lookup returns CDR1 SQVTM and CDR2 ANQGSEA. Sequenced by immunoSEQ multiplex PCR; TCRdb stores in-frame clones only, minus some. The table lists over 45,000 clones, over 80% of them singletons. The chain links TRBV29-1 to TRBJ2-3, with 9 nucleotides matching TRBD1. The sequence was obtained from a female donor in good health, enrolled as a control in a pregnancy study. The source was CD4+ T cells from peripheral blood mononuclear cells, collected in the second trimester of pregnancy. CDR3 sequence: CSVGGQGPLTDTQYF. CDR3 sequence (DNA): TGCAGCGTCGGGGGACAGGGCCCCCTCACAGATACGCAGTATTTT.